This entry lists 5 T cell receptor beta chains sequenced from one sample in a study of vaccination and CD4 T cells after COVID-19. Sequencing of DNA taken from cultured CD4+ T cells relied on the Oncomine TCR Beta short-read assay. TCRdb redid the calling of the PCR reads with MiXCR, one entry per CDR3 protein. Of over 15,000 distinct CDR3 sequences in the sample, just over 50% were seen once. Their recognized antigens are unknown. Sample time point: late sampling 161 to 241 days after vaccination in a few convalescent patients. Regarding treatment: approximately 10-day PBMC culture with coronavirus spike peptide pools or control peptides (ViraFEST assay). The sequenced sample was CD4+ T cells from blood, cultured in vitro, obtained about 7 months after SARS-CoV-2 vaccination. Source of these receptors: a human donor who had recovered from COVID-19.

This clonotype was recorded only once. This sequence joins TRBV7-2 and TRBJ2-1; D is perhaps TRBD1 (6 bases). V lost 5 bases and J lost 9, with 17 bases in between. CDR3 length: 14 amino acids. From germline, CDR1 is SGHTA and CDR2 FQGNSA. CDR3 residues: CASSLTGWGGEQFF. The CDR3 DNA is TGTGCCAGCAGCCTCACAGGGTGGGGCGGTGAGCAGTTCTTC.

The chain employs TRBV20-1 and TRBJ2-5; 15 bases are a match to TRBD2. J gave up 5 bases and V 0 bases, and 13 bases lay outside the gene matches. The CDR3 loop spans 19 amino acids. The germline gives CDR1 DFQATT, CDR2 SNEGSKA (reference sequence). CDR3 sequence reads: CSARDRWLGTSGRRETQYF. In DNA form, the CDR3 reads TGCAGTGCTAGAGACCGTTGGTTGGGGACTAGCGGGAGGCGGGAGACCCAGTACTTC.

Within the sample, this clonotype is medium-sized. The V gene is TRBV7-2, the J gene TRBJ2-5, with D tentatively TRBD1 (6 bases). Germline CDR1 reads SGHTA; CDR2 reads FQGNSA. The germline V and J ends were trimmed by 3 bases and 5 bases, with 10 bases remaining between them. This CDR3 is 13 amino acids long. The CDR3 is CASSFDRFETQYF. CDR3 DNA sequence: TGTGCCAGCAGCTTCGACAGGTTTGAGACCCAGTACTTC.

This rearrangement joins TRBV29-1 to TRBJ2-5; D may be TRBD1 (6 bases). CDR3 length: 13 residues. V was shortened by 8 bases and J by 5 bases, with 18 bases between the two germline ends. In germline, CDR1 is SQVTM, CDR2 ANQGSEA. CDR3 coding DNA: TGCAGCATGGACTCACAGGGACGTGAGACCCAGTACTTC. Its translation is CSMDSQGRETQYF.

The rearrangement uses TRBV6-5 and TRBJ1-1; 12 bases match TRBD1. CDR1 is MNHEY, CDR2 SVGAGI, per germline. CDR3 length: 14 residues. V was clipped by 4 bases and J by 8 bases; unmatched bases: 5. The CDR3 spells CASSWDRGPAEAFF. CDR3 sequence (DNA): TGTGCCAGCAGTTGGGACAGGGGGCCCGCCGAAGCTTTCTTT.